This record concerns one TCR beta chain sequence. This record belongs to a study of cytomegalovirus exposure and HLA in healthy donors. Per the germline V gene, CDR1 is SGHTS and CDR2 is YDEGEE. V was clipped by 4 bases and J by 2 bases, with 4 bases between them. The CDR3 is 11 amino acids. Libraries were prepared by immunoSEQ multiplex PCR; TCRdb keeps only in-frame clonotypes and omits some of them. The sample lists about 200,000 clones, roughly 82% occurring once. Sequencing was done on a sample of PBMCs. This clonotype was sampled from a young woman in good health and CMV-seronegative. The rearrangement links TRBV5-8 to TRBJ2-7; D gene unclear. DNA of the CDR3: TGTGCCAGCAGCCCAGCCTACGAGCAGTACTTC. It is translated as CASSPAYEQYF.